Presented here are 30 T cell receptor beta chains from one specimen sequenced in a study of blood T cell repertoires in COVID-19. The protocol was immunoSEQ multiplex PCR, while the TCRdb copy is restricted to in-frame clones and leaves out a portion. This table holds 450,000 or so clones, around 90% found once. Sequenced material: peripheral blood. These receptors came from a young man with COVID-19, enrolled during active disease.

The chain uses TRBV2 and TRBJ2-1, with 9 positions matching TRBD2. V lost 6 bases to trimming and J lost 0 bases; unmatched junction nucleotides: 3. The germline CDR1 and CDR2 sequences are SNHLY and FYNNEI. There are 15 residues in the CDR3. CDR3 sequence (DNA): TGTGCCAGCAGCTCGGGACTAGCCTCCTACAATGAGCAGTTCTTC. Residues: CASSSGLASYNEQFF. Combining the CDR3 with reference TRBV2 and TRBJ2-1 gives the whole variable domain EPEVTQTPSHQVTQMGQEVILRCVPISNHLYFYWYRQILGQKVEFLVSFYNNEISEKSEIFDDQFSVERPDGSNFTLKIRSTKLEDSAMYFCASSSGLASYNEQFFGPGTRLTVL.

The chain is built from TRBV10-2 and TRBJ1-4, with a possible D match to TRBD1 (5 bases). Trimming pared 5 bases from V and 6 bases from J, leaving 13 bases between. Germline loops: CDR1 WSHSY, CDR2 SAAADI. The CDR3 runs 14 residues. CDR3 residues: CASSIRATDEKLFF. For the CDR3, the DNA is TGCGCCAGCAGTATCAGGGCTACAGATGAAAAACTGTTTTTT.

V gene TRBV19 combines with J gene TRBJ2-2, with D maybe TRBD1 (6 bases). The length of the CDR3 is 14 residues. V lost 6 bases to trimming and J lost 4 bases, with 12 bases between them. Looked up from germline, CDR1 is LNHDA and CDR2 is SQIVND (reference sequence). Here the CDR3 DNA reads TGTGCCAGTAGCTGGGGGCCGGGCACCGGGGAGCTGTTTTTT. Translation: CASSWGPGTGELFF.

The rearrangement links TRBV5-4 to TRBJ2-3; D is unclear. V was cut by 0 bases and J by 4 bases, with 9 bases left in between. Germline lookup yields CDR1 SGHNT and CDR2 YYREEE (reference sequence). The CDR3 has 14 residues. The DNA for the CDR3 is TGTGCCAGCAGCTTGGGGGCCGGTGCAGATACGCAGTATTTT. Its protein product is CASSLGAGADTQYF.

This chain connects TRBV29-1 to TRBJ1-3; unclear D gene. This CDR3 comprises 13 residues. Trimming stripped 1 base from V and 3 bases from J, with 7 bases between. Germline loops: CDR1 SQVTM, CDR2 ANQGSEA. CDR3 amino acids: CSVEGSLGNTIYF. CDR3 nucleotides: TGCAGCGTTGAAGGTTCTCTTGGAAACACCATATATTTT.

J is TRBJ2-1 and V is TRBV20-1; TRBD2 might be the D (6 bases). The CDR3 totals 10 residues. The germline V and J ends were trimmed by 6 bases and 6 bases, with 6 bases remaining between them. Germline V gene sequence: CDR1 DFQATT, CDR2 SNEGSKA (reference sequence). CDR3 DNA: TGCAGTGCACTAGCCAATGAGCAGTTCTTC. Its translation: CSALANEQFF.

The CDR3 nucleotides read TGTGCCAGCAGCGGGCTGTCAGGGGACTCTGGGGCCAACGTCCTGACTTTC. Translating it yields CASSGLSGDSGANVLTF. The gene calls are TRBV9 and TRBJ2-6; weak D call: TRBD1 (6 bases). The CDR3 spans 17 residues. Germline V CDR1 and CDR2: SGDLS, YYNGEE. V was clipped by 3 bases and J by 0 bases, with 13 bases between them.

The chain uses TRBV3-1 (or the pseudogene TRBV3-2) and TRBJ2-5, with 13 bases identical to TRBD2. Germline CDR1 LGHDT, CDR2 YNNKEL (reference sequence). V lost 4 bases and J lost 7; bases outside the gene matches: 9. There are 16 residues in the CDR3. CDR3 protein: CASSPNQGLAGLTQYF. DNA of the CDR3: TGTGCCAGCAGCCCGAACCAGGGACTAGCGGGGTTGACCCAGTACTTC.

This chain links TRBV28 with TRBJ2-2, with D hard to call. CDR1 MDHEN and CDR2 SYDVKM come from the germline V gene. V was cut by 4 bases and J by 1 base, with 4 bases left in between. The length of the CDR3 is 13 residues. The CDR3 DNA follows: TGTGCCAGCAGTTCCTTGAACACCGGGGAGCTGTTTTTT. Translation gives CASSSLNTGELFF.

The chain employs TRBV7-2 and TRBJ1-3; 8 bases fit TRBD1. Germline V gene data show CDR1 as SGHTA and CDR2 as FQGNSA. Unmatched junction bases numbered 8, after V lost 5 bases and J lost 2 bases. The CDR3 length is 16 residues. This CDR3 reads CASSLSATGAGNTIYF. For the CDR3, the DNA is TGTGCCAGCAGCCTCTCGGCGACAGGGGCTGGAAACACCATATATTTT.

This chain uses TRBV13 with TRBJ2-7; a possible D gene is TRBD1 (5 bases). Trimming took off 6 bases at V and 7 bases at J, with 16 bases between the two ends. Germline V lookup: CDR1 PRHDT, CDR2 FYEKMQ (reference sequence). The CDR3 loop spans 13 amino acids. CDR3 sequence (DNA): TGTGCCAGCAGTCGCGCAGGGTTTGAGGAGCAGTACTTC. It translates to CASSRAGFEEQYF. The full variable domain, rest sourced from reference TRBV13 and TRBJ2-7, is AAGVIQSPRHLIKEKRETATLKCYPIPRHDTVYWYQQGPGQDPQFLISFYEKMQSDKGSIPDRFSAQQFSDYHSELNMSSLELGDSALYFCASSRAGFEEQYFGPGTRLTVT.

This clone was seen only a few times. The chain carries TRBV4-2 and TRBJ2-7; the D is unclear. The CDR3 is 16 amino acids. Germline V gene lookup returns CDR1 LGHNA and CDR2 YNFKEQ. V was cut by 4 bases and J by 3 bases, with 19 bases left in between. The CDR3 sequence: CASSPGVGSADYEQYF. The CDR3 DNA sequence: TGTGCCAGCAGCCCCGGAGTTGGGTCCGCGGACTACGAGCAGTACTTC.

The chain employs TRBV6-5 and TRBJ2-7; 11 bases align to TRBD1. Germline V gene lookup returns CDR1 MNHEY and CDR2 SVGAGI. J lost 6 bases, V lost 10 bases, and 5 bases had no gene match. This CDR3 spans 12 amino acids. CDR3 region: CAIGGTGGEQYF. The CDR3 DNA follows: TGTGCCATAGGGGGGACAGGGGGCGAGCAGTACTTC.

The chain carries TRBV15 and TRBJ2-7, with TRBD1 identical over 9 bases. CDR1 and CDR2 (germline): LNHNV, YYDKDF (reference sequence). The CDR3 totals 16 residues. After removal of 0 bases from V and 3 bases from J, the junction contained 6 bases not matched to a gene. The CDR3 protein is CATSREIGTGYYEQYF. CDR3 sequence (DNA): TGTGCCACCAGCAGAGAAATCGGGACAGGGTACTACGAGCAGTACTTC.

In this sample, this clone turned up a few times. Other nucleotide sequences in the sample specify the same CDR3. This chain connects TRBV19 to TRBJ1-1; tentative D call: TRBD1 (5 bases). Germline V gene data show CDR1 as LNHDA and CDR2 as SQIVND (reference sequence). This CDR3 has 12 residues. The V and J ends lost 1 base and 6 bases respectively, with 6 bases between them. CDR3 sequence (DNA): TGTGCCAGTAGTATAGGGGGGGCTGAAGCTTTCTTT. Its translation is CASSIGGAEAFF.

Of note for this clone: Other DNA sequences of this sample code for an identical CDR3. The chain carries TRBV6-5 and TRBJ2-7, with TRBD1 matching over 8 bases. Germline V gene lookup returns CDR1 MNHEY and CDR2 SVGAGI. V gave up 6 bases and J gave up 0 bases; unmatched junction bases: 7. This CDR3 has 15 residues. The CDR3 DNA is TGTGCCAGCAGCCCCGGGACAGGTTTCTCCTACGAGCAGTACTTC. Translated: CASSPGTGFSYEQYF.

V and J are TRBV12-3 or TRBV12-4 and TRBJ2-4; possibly TRBD1 for D (6 bases). This CDR3 comprises 12 residues. Trimming shortened V by 5 bases and J by 7 bases, and 9 bases separated the two germline ends. The CDR3 nucleotides are TGTGCCAGCAGTACCACAGGGAACATTCAGTACTTC. Protein sequence: CASSTTGNIQYF.

This rearrangement joins TRBV11-1 to TRBJ2-3, with TRBD2 as a possible D gene (7 bases). CDR3 length: 15 amino acids. Trimming shortened V by 7 bases and J by 4 bases, and 18 bases separated the two germline ends. Looked up from germline, CDR1 is SGHAT and CDR2 is FQDESV (reference sequence). The CDR3 loop is CASTKLGGPSDTQYF. The CDR3 nucleotides read TGTGCCAGCACCAAACTGGGGGGGCCGTCAGATACGCAGTATTTT.

V and J are TRBV2 and TRBJ2-1, with 7 nucleotides matching TRBD1. This CDR3 comprises 12 residues. From germline, CDR1 is SNHLY and CDR2 FYNNEI. After removal of 7 bases from V and 6 bases from J, the junction contained 3 bases not matched to a gene. In DNA form, the CDR3 reads TGTGCCAGCATCAACAGGGGCAATGAGCAGTTCTTC. Amino acid sequence: CASINRGNEQFF.

The chain is built from TRBV2 and TRBJ2-7; D gene uncertain. Trimming stripped 5 bases from V and 2 bases from J, with 10 bases between. CDR1 SNHLY and CDR2 FYNNEI come from the germline V gene. This CDR3 spans 13 amino acids. The CDR3 sequence is CASSRVITYEQYF. For the CDR3, the DNA is TGTGCCAGCAGTCGCGTGATAACCTACGAGCAGTACTTC. Full variable domain (remainder filled in from reference TRBV2 and TRBJ2-7): EPEVTQTPSHQVTQMGQEVILRCVPISNHLYFYWYRQILGQKVEFLVSFYNNEISEKSEIFDDQFSVERPDGSNFTLKIRSTKLEDSAMYFCASSRVITYEQYFGPGTRLTVT.

This sequence joins TRBV19 and TRBJ1-6; no clear D gene. Germline CDR1 and CDR2: LNHDA and SQIVND (reference sequence). The CDR3 length is 16 residues. With 3 bases removed from V and 2 bases from J, the gap between germline ends came to 11 bases. The CDR3 spells CASSMGGGAYNSPLHF. Written as DNA, the CDR3 is TGTGCCAGTAGTATGGGAGGTGGAGCCTATAATTCACCCCTCCACTTT.

This clone was recorded a few times. The chain has TRBV29-1 and TRBJ2-2; the match to TRBD1 covers 10 bases. CDR1 SQVTM and CDR2 ANQGSEA come from the germline V gene. There are 17 residues in the CDR3. V lost 3 bases and J lost 2; bases outside the gene matches: 9. The CDR3 DNA reads as TGCAGCGTTGAGCGGGACAGGGGACGTAGTAACACCGGGGAGCTGTTTTTT. Its protein is CSVERDRGRSNTGELFF.

The gene calls are TRBV24-1 and TRBJ2-7; TRBD1 might be the D (6 bases). The germline gives CDR1 KGHDR, CDR2 SFDVKD. Trimming removed 0 bases at V and 3 bases at J, with 11 bases between. The CDR3 is 15 amino acids. The CDR3 sequence is CATSDLQHRVYEQYF. The CDR3 DNA reads TGTGCCACCAGTGATTTGCAGCACAGGGTCTACGAGCAGTACTTC.

The rearrangement uses TRBV11-2 and TRBJ1-1; 7 nucleotides match TRBD1. CDR1 and CDR2 (germline): SGHAT, FQNNGV. Trimming at V came to 4 bases and at J to 0 bases, leaving 2 bases not matched to a gene. This CDR3 region has 14 residues. Here the CDR3 DNA reads TGTGCCAGCAGCTCAACAGGGGTGAACACTGAAGCTTTCTTT. It is translated as CASSSTGVNTEAFF.

The rearrangement uses TRBV6-5 and TRBJ1-5; a possible D gene is TRBD1 (5 bases). V lost 5 bases to trimming and J lost 6 bases, with 17 bases between them. The CDR3 length is 15 residues. Per germline, CDR1 MNHEY and CDR2 SVGAGI. CDR3 sequence: CASSPRPGEGQPQHF. CDR3 in DNA: TGTGCCAGCAGTCCGCGCCCGGGGGAGGGTCAGCCCCAGCATTTT.

The sample holds a few counts of this clone. V gene TRBV19 combines with J gene TRBJ1-6; 10 nucleotides agree with TRBD1. This CDR3 has 16 amino acids. Germline V gene lookup returns CDR1 LNHDA and CDR2 SQIVND (reference sequence). V trimming: 4 bases; J trimming: 7 bases; junction bases outside the gene matches: 7. CDR3 in DNA: TGTGCCAGTAGTAATCAGGGGGGACAGGGGAATTCACCCCTCCACTTT. Its protein product is CASSNQGGQGNSPLHF. The entire variable domain, with the rest obtained from reference TRBV19 and TRBJ1-6, is as follows: DGGITQSPKYLFRKEGQNVTLSCEQNLNHDAMYWYRQDPGQGLRLIYYSQIVNDFQKGDIAEGYSVSREKKESFPLTVTSAQKNPTAFYLCASSNQGGQGNSPLHFGNGTRLTVT.

The chain is built from TRBV7-9 and TRBJ2-1; 12 positions match TRBD1. V lost 4 bases and J lost 7; bases outside the gene matches: 8. The germline V gene encodes CDR1 SEHNR and CDR2 FQNEAQ (reference sequence). The CDR3 runs 16 residues. The CDR3 DNA sequence: TGTGCCAGCAGCTCAAAACCGGGACAGGGGGCGAATGAGCAGTTCTTC. This gives the protein CASSSKPGQGANEQFF.

The rearrangement uses TRBV7-9 and TRBJ2-4, with 11 positions matching TRBD1. Trimming took 5 bases from V and 6 from J; bases not matched to a gene: 6. Germline V CDR1 and CDR2: SEHNR, FQNEAQ (reference sequence). The CDR3 loop spans 15 amino acids. CDR3 sequence: CASSQPGTGGNIQYF. The CDR3 DNA reads TGTGCCAGCAGCCAACCCGGGACAGGGGGAAACATTCAGTACTTC.

The V call is TRBV9, the J call TRBJ2-5, with TRBD2 identical over 12 bases. This CDR3 is built from 17 residues. The V and J ends lost 0 bases and 1 base, in that order; junction bases with no gene match: 4. Germline values: CDR1 SGDLS, CDR2 YYNGEE. Here the CDR3 reads CASSVEEGLAGQETQYF. In DNA, the CDR3 is TGTGCCAGCAGCGTAGAAGAGGGACTAGCGGGCCAAGAGACCCAGTACTTC.

The V and J genes are TRBV19 and TRBJ1-5; 9 nucleotides agree with TRBD1. This CDR3 is built from 15 residues. With V trimmed by 5 bases and J by 1 base, 3 bases remained unmatched. Germline V gene data show CDR1 as LNHDA and CDR2 as SQIVND (reference sequence). CDR3: CASSADRGSNQPQHF. DNA for the CDR3: TGTGCCAGTAGTGCGGACAGGGGCAGCAATCAGCCCCAGCATTTT.